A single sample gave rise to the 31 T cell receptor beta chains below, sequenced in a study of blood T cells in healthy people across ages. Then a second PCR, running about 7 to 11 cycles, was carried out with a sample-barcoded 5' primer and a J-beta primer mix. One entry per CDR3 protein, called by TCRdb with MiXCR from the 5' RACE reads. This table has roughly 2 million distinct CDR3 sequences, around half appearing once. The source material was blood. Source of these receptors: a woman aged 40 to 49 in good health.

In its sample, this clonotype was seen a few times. The CDR3 spells CASSMAGKESYGYTF. CDR3 DNA sequence: TGTGCCAGCAGTATGGCCGGGAAGGAGAGCTATGGCTACACCTTC. The rearrangement links TRBV7-9 to TRBJ1-2; D remains unclear. Trimming removed 6 bases at V and 4 bases at J, with 18 bases between. The CDR3 is 15 amino acids. Germline assignment: CDR1 SEHNR and CDR2 FQNEAQ (reference sequence). Drawing the rest from reference TRBV7-9 and TRBJ1-2, the complete variable domain is DTGVSQNPRHKITKRGQNVTFRCDPISEHNRLYWYRQTLGQGPEFLTYFQNEAQLEKSRLLSDRFSAERPKGSFSTLEIQRTEQGDSAMYLCASSMAGKESYGYTFGSGTRLTVV.

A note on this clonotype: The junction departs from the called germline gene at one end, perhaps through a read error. The CDR3 reads CASSDSAGARSYLLAKNIRYF. CDR3 bases: TGTGCCAGCAGCGATAGCGCAGGGGCGCGCTCCTACCTTCTAGCCAAAAACATTCGGTACTTC. The chain is built from TRBV11-1 and TRBJ2-4, with D possibly matching TRBD1 (6 bases). The V gene's germline CDR1 is SGHAT and CDR2 FQDESV (reference sequence). The CDR3 sequence is 21 residues long.

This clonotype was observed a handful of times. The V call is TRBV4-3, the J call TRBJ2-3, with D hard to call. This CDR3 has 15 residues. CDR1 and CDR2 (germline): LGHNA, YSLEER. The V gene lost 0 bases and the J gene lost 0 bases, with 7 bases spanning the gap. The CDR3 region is CASSQESISTDTQYF. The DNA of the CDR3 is TGCGCCAGCAGCCAAGAGTCTATAAGCACAGATACGCAGTATTTT.

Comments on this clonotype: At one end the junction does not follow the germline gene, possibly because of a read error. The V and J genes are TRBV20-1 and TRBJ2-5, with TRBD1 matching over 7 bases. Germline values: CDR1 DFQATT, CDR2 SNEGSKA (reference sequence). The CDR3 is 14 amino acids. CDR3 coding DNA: TGCAATGCTAGAGAGGGGACAGCCCAAGAGACCCAGTACTTC. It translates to CNAREGTAQETQYF.

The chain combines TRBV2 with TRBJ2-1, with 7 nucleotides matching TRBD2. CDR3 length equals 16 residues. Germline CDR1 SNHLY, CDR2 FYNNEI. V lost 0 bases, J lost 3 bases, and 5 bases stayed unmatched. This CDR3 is CASSEAPAGNYNEQFF. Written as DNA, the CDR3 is TGTGCCAGCAGTGAAGCGCCAGCGGGGAACTACAATGAGCAGTTCTTC. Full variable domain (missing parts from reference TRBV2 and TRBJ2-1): EPEVTQTPSHQVTQMGQEVILRCVPISNHLYFYWYRQILGQKVEFLVSFYNNEISEKSEIFDDQFSVERPDGSNFTLKIRSTKLEDSAMYFCASSEAPAGNYNEQFFGPGTRLTVL.

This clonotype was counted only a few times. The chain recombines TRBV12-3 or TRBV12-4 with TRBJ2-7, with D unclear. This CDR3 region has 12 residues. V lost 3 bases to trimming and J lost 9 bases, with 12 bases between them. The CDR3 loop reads CASSFSTVVQYF. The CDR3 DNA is TGTGCCAGCAGTTTCTCCACGGTCGTGCAGTACTTC.

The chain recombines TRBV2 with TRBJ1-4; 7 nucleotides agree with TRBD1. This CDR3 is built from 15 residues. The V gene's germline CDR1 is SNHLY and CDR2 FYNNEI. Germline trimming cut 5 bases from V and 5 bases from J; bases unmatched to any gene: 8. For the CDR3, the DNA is TGTGCCAGCAGTAGGACTGGGACAGTAAATGAAAAACTGTTTTTT. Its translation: CASSRTGTVNEKLFF.

For the CDR3, the DNA is TGTGCCAGCAGCGACACGGGGGGGGGCAAAAACATTCAGTACTTC. Encoded protein: CASSDTGGGKNIQYF. V usage is TRBV7-2 and J usage is TRBJ2-4; 8 nucleotides align to TRBD2. The CDR3 is made up of 15 amino acids. J gave up 3 bases and V 5 bases, and 6 bases lay outside the gene matches. In germline, CDR1 is SGHTA, CDR2 FQGNSA.

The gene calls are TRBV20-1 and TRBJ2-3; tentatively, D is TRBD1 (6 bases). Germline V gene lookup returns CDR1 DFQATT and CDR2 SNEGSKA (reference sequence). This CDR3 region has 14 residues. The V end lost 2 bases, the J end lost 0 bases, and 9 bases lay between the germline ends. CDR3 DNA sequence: TGCAGTGCTAGACAGGGGTCAAGCACAGATACGCAGTATTTT. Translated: CSARQGSSTDTQYF.

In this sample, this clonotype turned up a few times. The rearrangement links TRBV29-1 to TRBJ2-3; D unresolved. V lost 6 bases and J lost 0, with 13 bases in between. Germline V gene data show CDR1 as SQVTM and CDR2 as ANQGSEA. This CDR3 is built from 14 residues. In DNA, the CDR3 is TGCAGCGTAATACTGATGACCAGCACAGATACGCAGTATTTT. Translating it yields CSVILMTSTDTQYF.

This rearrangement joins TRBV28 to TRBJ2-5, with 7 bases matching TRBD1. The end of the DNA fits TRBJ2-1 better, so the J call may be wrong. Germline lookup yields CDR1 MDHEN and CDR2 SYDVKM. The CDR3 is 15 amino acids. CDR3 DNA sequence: TGTGCCAGCAGGACGATACAGGGGTACCAAGAGACCCAGTTCTTC. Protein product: CASRTIQGYQETQFF.

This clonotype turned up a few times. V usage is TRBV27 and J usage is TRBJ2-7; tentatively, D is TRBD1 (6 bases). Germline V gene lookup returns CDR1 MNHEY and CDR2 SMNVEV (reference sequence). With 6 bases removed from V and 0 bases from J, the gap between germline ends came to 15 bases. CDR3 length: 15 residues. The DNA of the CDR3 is TGTGCCAGCAGCGAAATCGACAGGATCTCCTACGAGCAGTACTTC. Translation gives CASSEIDRISYEQYF.

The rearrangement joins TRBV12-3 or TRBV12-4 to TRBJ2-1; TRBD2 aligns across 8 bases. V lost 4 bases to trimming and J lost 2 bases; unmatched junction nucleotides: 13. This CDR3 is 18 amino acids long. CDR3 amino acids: CASSYNRGGNQPYNEQFF. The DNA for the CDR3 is TGTGCCAGCAGTTATAACCGGGGGGGGAATCAACCCTACAATGAGCAGTTCTTC.

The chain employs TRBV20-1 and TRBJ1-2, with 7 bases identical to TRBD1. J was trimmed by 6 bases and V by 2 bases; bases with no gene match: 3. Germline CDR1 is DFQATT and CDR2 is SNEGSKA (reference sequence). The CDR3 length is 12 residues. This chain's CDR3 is CSARNQGDGYTF. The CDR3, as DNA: TGCAGTGCTAGAAATCAGGGGGATGGCTACACCTTC.

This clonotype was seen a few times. The DNA for the CDR3 is TGCAGTGCTAGAGAGACAGGGGCTTTTGGCTACACCTTC. Protein sequence: CSARETGAFGYTF. V gene TRBV20-1 combines with J gene TRBJ1-2; 8 bases line up with TRBD1. CDR3 length: 13 residues. CDR1 DFQATT and CDR2 SNEGSKA come from the germline V gene (reference sequence). V trimming: 0 bases; J trimming: 7 bases; junction bases outside the gene matches: 4.

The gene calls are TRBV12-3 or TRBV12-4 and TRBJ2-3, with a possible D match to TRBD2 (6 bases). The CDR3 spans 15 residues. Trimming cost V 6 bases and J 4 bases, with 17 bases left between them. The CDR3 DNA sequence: TGTGCCAGCAGACACCCGGGGGTTATTTCAGATACGCAGTATTTT. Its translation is CASRHPGVISDTQYF.

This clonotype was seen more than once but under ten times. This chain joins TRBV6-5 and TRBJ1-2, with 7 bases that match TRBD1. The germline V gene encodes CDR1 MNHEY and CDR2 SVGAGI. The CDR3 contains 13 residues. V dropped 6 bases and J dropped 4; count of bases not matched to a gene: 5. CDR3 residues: CASSRDRPYGYTF. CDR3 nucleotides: TGTGCCAGCAGCAGGGACAGACCCTATGGCTACACCTTC.

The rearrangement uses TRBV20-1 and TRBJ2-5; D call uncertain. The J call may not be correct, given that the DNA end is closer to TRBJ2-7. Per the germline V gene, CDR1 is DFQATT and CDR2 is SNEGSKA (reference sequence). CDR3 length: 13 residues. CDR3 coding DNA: TGCAGTGCCCCCCCCCTCCAGACCCGCGAGCAGTACTTC. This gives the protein CSAPPLQTREQYF.

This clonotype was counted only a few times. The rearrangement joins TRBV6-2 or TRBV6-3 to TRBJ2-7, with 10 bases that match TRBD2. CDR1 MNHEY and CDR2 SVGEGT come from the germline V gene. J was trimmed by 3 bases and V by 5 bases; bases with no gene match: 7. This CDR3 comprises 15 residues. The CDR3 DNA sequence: TGTGCCAGCAGTACCCCGGGACTAGCGATCTACGAGCAGTACTTC. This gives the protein CASSTPGLAIYEQYF.

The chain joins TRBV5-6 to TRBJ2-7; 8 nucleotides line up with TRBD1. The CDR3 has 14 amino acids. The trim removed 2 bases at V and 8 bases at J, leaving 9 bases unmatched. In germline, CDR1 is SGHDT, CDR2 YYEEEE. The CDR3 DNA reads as TGTGCCAGCAGCTTCCCGGACAGGGTTCAGAAGCAGTACTTC. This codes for CASSFPDRVQKQYF. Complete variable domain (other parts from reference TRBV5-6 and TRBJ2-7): DAGVTQSPTHLIKTRGQQVTLRCSPKSGHDTVSWYQQALGQGPQFIFQYYEEEERQRGNFPDRFSGHQFPNYSSELNVNALLLGDSALYLCASSFPDRVQKQYFGPGTRLTVT.

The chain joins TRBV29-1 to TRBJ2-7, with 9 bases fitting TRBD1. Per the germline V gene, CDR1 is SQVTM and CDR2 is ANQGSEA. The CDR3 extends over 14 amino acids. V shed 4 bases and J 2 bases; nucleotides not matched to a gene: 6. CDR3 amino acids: CSVGPRTGAYEQYF. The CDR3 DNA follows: TGCAGCGTTGGCCCCAGGACAGGGGCCTACGAGCAGTACTTC.

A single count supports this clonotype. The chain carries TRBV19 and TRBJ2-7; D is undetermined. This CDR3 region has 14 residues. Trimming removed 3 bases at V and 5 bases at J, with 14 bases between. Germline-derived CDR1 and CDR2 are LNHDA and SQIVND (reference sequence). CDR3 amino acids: CASSMAPQVHEQYF. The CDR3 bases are TGTGCCAGTAGTATGGCCCCCCAGGTCCACGAGCAGTACTTC. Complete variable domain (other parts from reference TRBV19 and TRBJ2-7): DGGITQSPKYLFRKEGQNVTLSCEQNLNHDAMYWYRQDPGQGLRLIYYSQIVNDFQKGDIAEGYSVSREKKESFPLTVTSAQKNPTAFYLCASSMAPQVHEQYFGPGTRLTVT.

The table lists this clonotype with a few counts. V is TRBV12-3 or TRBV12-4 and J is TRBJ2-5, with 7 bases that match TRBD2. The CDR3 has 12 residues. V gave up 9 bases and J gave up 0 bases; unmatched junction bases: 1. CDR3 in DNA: TGTGCCAGTGGACTAGACCAAGAGACCCAGTACTTC. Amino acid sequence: CASGLDQETQYF.

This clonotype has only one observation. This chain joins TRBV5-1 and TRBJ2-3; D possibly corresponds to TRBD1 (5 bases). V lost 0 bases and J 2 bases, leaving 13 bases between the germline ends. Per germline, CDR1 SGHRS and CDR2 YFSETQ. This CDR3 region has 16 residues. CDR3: CASSLGGHKATDTQYF. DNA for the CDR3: TGCGCCAGCAGCTTGGGCGGACACAAAGCCACAGATACGCAGTATTTT.

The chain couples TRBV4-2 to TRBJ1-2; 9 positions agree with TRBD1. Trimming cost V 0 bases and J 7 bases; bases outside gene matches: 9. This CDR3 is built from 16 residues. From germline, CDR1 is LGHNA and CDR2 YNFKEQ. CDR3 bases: TGTGCCAGCAGCCAAGATGGGGACAGGGTAGGGAGTGGCTACACCTTC. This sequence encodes CASSQDGDRVGSGYTF.

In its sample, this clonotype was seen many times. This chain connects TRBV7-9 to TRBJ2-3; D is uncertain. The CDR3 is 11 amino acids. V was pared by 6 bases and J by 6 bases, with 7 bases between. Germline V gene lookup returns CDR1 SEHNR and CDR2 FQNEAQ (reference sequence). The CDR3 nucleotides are TGTGCCAGCAGTGCCCCGGATACGCAGTATTTT. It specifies CASSAPDTQYF.

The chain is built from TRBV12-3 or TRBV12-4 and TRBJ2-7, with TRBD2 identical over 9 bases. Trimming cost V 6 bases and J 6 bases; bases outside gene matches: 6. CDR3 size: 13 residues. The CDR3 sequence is CASRGGGACEQYF. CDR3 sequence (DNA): TGTGCCAGCAGAGGCGGGGGGGCCTGCGAGCAGTACTTC.

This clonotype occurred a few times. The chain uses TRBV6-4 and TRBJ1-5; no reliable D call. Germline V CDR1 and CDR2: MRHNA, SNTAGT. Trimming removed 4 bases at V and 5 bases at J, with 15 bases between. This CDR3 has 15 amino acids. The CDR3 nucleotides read TGTGCCAGCAGTGTATCTCGGCGGATGCATCAGCCCCAGCATTTT. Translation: CASSVSRRMHQPQHF.

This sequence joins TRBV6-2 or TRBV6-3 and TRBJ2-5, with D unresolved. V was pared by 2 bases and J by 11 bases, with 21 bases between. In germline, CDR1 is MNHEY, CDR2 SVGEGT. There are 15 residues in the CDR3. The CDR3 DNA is TGTGCCAGCAGTTACCTGGGCAGTAGCTCTGAAGAGCAGTACTTC. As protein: CASSYLGSSSEEQYF.

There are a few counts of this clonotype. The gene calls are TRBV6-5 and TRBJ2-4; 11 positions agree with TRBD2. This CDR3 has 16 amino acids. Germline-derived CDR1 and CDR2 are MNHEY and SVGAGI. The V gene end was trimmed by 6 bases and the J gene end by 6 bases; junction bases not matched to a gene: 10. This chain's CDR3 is CASRPPLAGVGNIQYF. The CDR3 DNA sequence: TGTGCCAGCAGGCCACCACTAGCGGGGGTGGGAAACATTCAGTACTTC.

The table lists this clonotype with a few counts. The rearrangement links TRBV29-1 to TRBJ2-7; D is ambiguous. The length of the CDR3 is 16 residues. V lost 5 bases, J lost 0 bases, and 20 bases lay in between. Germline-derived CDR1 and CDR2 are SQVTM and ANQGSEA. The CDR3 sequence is CSVQIHTGPSSYEQYF. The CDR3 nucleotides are TGCAGCGTTCAAATCCACACCGGACCGAGCTCCTACGAGCAGTACTTC.